Listed below are T cell receptor beta chains from one sample, sequenced in a study of blood T cells in healthy people across ages. One entry per CDR3 protein results from TCRdb running MiXCR on the 5' RACE reads. The table records approximately 2,000,000 distinct CDR3 sequences, more than 35% of them present only once. The material sequenced was blood. The source of these receptors is a human donor in good health. The CDR3 runs from the conserved cysteine through the conserved F or W. D genes are given only for firm matches. Some rows have no size entry. The others give once, few or many, or a class for an expanded clone.

V gene	J gene	clone size	D gene	CDR3 DNA	CDR3 protein
TRBV12-3/TRBV12-4	TRBJ2-3	.	TRBD1	TGTGCCAGCAGCCAGGCGGGACAGGGCTCCCTCACAGATACGCAGTATTTT	CASSQAGQGSLTDTQYF
TRBV12-5	TRBJ2-1	.	TRBD1	TGTGCTAGTGGCCTAGACAGGGGGTACTACAATGAGCAGTTCTTC	CASGLDRGYYNEQFF
TRBV13	TRBJ2-5	few	TRBD1	TGTGCCAGCAGCTTCGAGCAGGGGGCGAGGGAGACCCAGTACTTC	CASSFEQGARETQYF
TRBV12-3/TRBV12-4	TRBJ2-5	.	.	TGTGCCAGCAGCCGACAGGTCAGGGGGGGGACCCAGTACTTC	CASSRQVRGGTQYF
TRBV5-1	TRBJ2-1	few	.	TGCGCCAGCAGCTTTATTCCCCGTAAGGACTACAATGAGCAGTTCTTC	CASSFIPRKDYNEQFF
TRBV27	TRBJ1-3	few	.	TGTGCCAGCAGTTCCACAGGGTTCGGAAACACCATATATTTT	CASSSTGFGNTIYF
TRBV28	TRBJ2-3	.	TRBD1	TGTGCCAGCAGTTTAGGGACAGGAGGTTACACAGATACGCAGTATTTT	CASSLGTGGYTDTQYF
TRBV25-1	TRBJ2-3	.	.	TGTGCCAGCAAGGGGACAGATACGCAGTATTTT	CASKGTDTQYF
TRBV3-1	TRBJ2-5	few	TRBD1	TGTGCCAGCAGCCGCCCGGGACAGGGGTCGGAGACCCAGTACTTC	CASSRPGQGSETQYF
TRBV27	TRBJ2-7	.	.	TGTGTCAGCAGTTATGCAGGGGACTACGAGCAGTACTTC	CVSSYAGDYEQYF
TRBV7-3	TRBJ2-5	.	.	TGTGCCAGCAGCTTAAGAGAGGTTGGCGGGACACAGTACCAAGAGACCCAGTACTTC	CASSLREVGGTQYQETQYF
TRBV7-2	TRBJ2-1	once	.	TGTGCCAGCAGCTCTTTGGATGGGGGGAGCTCCTACAATGAGCAGTTCTTC	CASSSLDGGSSYNEQFF
TRBV29-1	TRBJ2-7	few	TRBD2	TGCAGCGCCTCTCTAGCGGGGGGACCTGAGCAGTACTTC	CSASLAGGPEQYF
TRBV20-1	TRBJ2-5	.	.	TGCAGTGCTAGGCCCTTTTCAGAGACCCAGTACTTC	CSARPFSETQYF
TRBV5-1	TRBJ2-1	.	.	TGCGCCAGCAGCTTGGGGTCCGTCGGACTCGATGAGCAGTTCTTC	CASSLGSVGLDEQFF
TRBV5-1	TRBJ2-5	few	.	TGTGCCAGCAGCCCCGGCACCTCGCTACAAGAGACCCAGTACTTC	CASSPGTSLQETQYF
TRBV5-1	TRBJ2-5	few	.	TGCGCCAGCAGCGTGGGGGCTGCTAGGACAGATTGGGAGACCCAGTACTTC	CASSVGAARTDWETQYF
TRBV24-1	TRBJ2-5	.	.	TGTGCCACCAGTGACCGGGACAGAGCGGGGACCCAGTACTTC	CATSDRDRAGTQYF
TRBV5-1	TRBJ2-7	few	.	TGCGCCAGCAGCTTAGGGACGCCGGACGAGCAGTACTTC	CASSLGTPDEQYF
TRBV12-3/TRBV12-4	TRBJ1-5	many	.	TGTGCCAGCAGCCCCCGCAATCAGCCCCAGCATTTT	CASSPRNQPQHF
TRBV24-1	TRBJ2-5	.	TRBD1	TGTGCCACCAGTGATTCCCCCTCCCGGGACAGCAATAACCAAGAGACCCAGTACTTC	CATSDSPSRDSNNQETQYF
TRBV5-6	TRBJ2-7	.	.	TGTGCCAGCAGCTTTACAGGGATGGGCGAGCAGTACTTC	CASSFTGMGEQYF
TRBV29-1	TRBJ2-3	.	TRBD2	TGCAGCGTTGGGGTCTTGACTAGCGGGTTAATGGGTACGCAGTATTTT	CSVGVLTSGLMGTQYF
TRBV29-1	TRBJ2-2	few	TRBD1	TGCAGCGTTGAGTCGTCGGACAGGGTATCCGGGGAGCTGTTTTTT	CSVESSDRVSGELFF
TRBV3-1	TRBJ2-7	few	TRBD2	TGTGCCAGCAGCCAAGGTCGGGGGGGATTCTACGAGCAGTACTTC	CASSQGRGGFYEQYF
TRBV2	TRBJ1-2	.	.	TGTGCCAGCCATCCGGACACCGTCTATGGCTACACCTTC	CASHPDTVYGYTF
TRBV7-2	TRBJ1-6	.	.	TGTGCCAGCAGCTTTCGACTCCGCTATAATTCACCCCTCCACTTT	CASSFRLRYNSPLHF
TRBV10-3	TRBJ2-5	.	.	TGTGCCATCAGAAGGGTAGGGCAAGAGACCCAGTACTTC	CAIRRVGQETQYF
TRBV28	TRBJ2-7	many	.	TGTGCCAGCAGTCGCAGGGCCTCGGGGAACGAGCAGTACTTC	CASSRRASGNEQYF
TRBV5-4	TRBJ1-6	.	.	TGTGCCAGCAGCGGAGCGACAGGCCTCCTCCACTTT	CASSGATGLLHF
TRBV9	TRBJ2-3	few	.	TGTGCCAGCAGCGTAGGGGGCTTTGGAGATACGCAGTATTTT	CASSVGGFGDTQYF
TRBV20-1	TRBJ1-2	.	.	TGCAGTGCCCACCAAGGGGGGACGCGGTCTGGCTACACCTTC	CSAHQGGTRSGYTF
TRBV20-1	TRBJ1-6	few	TRBD1	TGCAGTGCTACGCCGGGACAGCAGAATTCACCCCTCCACTTT	CSATPGQQNSPLHF
TRBV7-9	TRBJ1-2	once	.	TGTGCCAGCACTGTGGGGGGGAACTATGGCTACACCTTC	CASTVGGNYGYTF
TRBV29-1	TRBJ2-7	many	.	TGCAGCGTTGTTCCCGTGGACACTACCTACGAGCAGTACTTC	CSVVPVDTTYEQYF
TRBV7-2	TRBJ2-5	few	.	TGTGCCAGCAGCTTTAGGGGGGGGGACCAAGAGACCCAGTACTTC	CASSFRGGDQETQYF
TRBV29-1	TRBJ1-2	once	.	TGCAGCGTTGATCCGGTCACCTATGGCTACACCTTC	CSVDPVTYGYTF
TRBV5-1	TRBJ2-6	few	TRBD1	TGCGCCAGCAGCTTGGGAGGGGGCCCCAGATCTGGGGCCAACGTCCTGACTTTC	CASSLGGGPRSGANVLTF
TRBV6-6	TRBJ1-2	.	.	TGTGCCAGCACCATGACCGACTCCTTTAACTATGGCTACACCTTC	CASTMTDSFNYGYTF
TRBV20-1	TRBJ2-5	.	.	TGCAGTGCTAGTCAGGGCTTGAGGGAGACCCAGTACTTC	CSASQGLRETQYF
TRBV6-5	TRBJ2-1	.	TRBD2	TGTGCCAGCAGACCCGGGACTAGAGGGAATGAGCAGTTCTTC	CASRPGTRGNEQFF
TRBV12-3/TRBV12-4	TRBJ2-7	.	TRBD1	TGTGCCAGCAGGTACAGGGGTGAAGAGCAGTACTTC	CASRYRGEEQYF
TRBV5-1	TRBJ2-7	once	TRBD2	TGCGCCAGTGCCCCAACACCCTGGCCCGGCCAGCGGGGACGCGAGCAGTACTTC	CASAPTPWPGQRGREQYF